This T cell receptor beta chain was sequenced for a study of T cells in Graves' hyperthyroidism and ophthalmopathy. About the research overall: It was at initial diagnosis, before any treatment, that peripheral blood was collected. Study-wide results and caveats: Blood also carried most thyroid clonotypes expanded above 0.001.

Across 18 months, stable Graves' hyperthyroidism was marked by no progression to ophthalmopathy. Those with hyperthyroidism were 18 to 65 years old, newly diagnosed, and ill for under 2 months. This CDR3 is 16 amino acids long. Germline lookup yields CDR1 MDHEN and CDR2 SYDVKM. Deletions cut 1 base from V and 0 bases from J, with 9 bases between. There were TCR beta CDR3 regions amplified from RNA transcripts. TCR CDR3 underwent first-round RT-PCR with the HTBI primer set. MiXCR, run by TCRdb on the multiplex PCR reads, gives a single entry per CDR3 protein. This table holds 500,000 to 600,000 distinct CDR3 sequences, roughly 17% found once. This clonotype was recorded many times. Its antigen is undetermined.

The chain couples TRBV28 to TRBJ2-2, with TRBD1 as a possible D gene (5 bases). The sequence derives from a young woman with Graves' hyperthyroidism. Material: blood. The CDR3 region is CASSLFAGTNTGELFF. CDR3 DNA: TGTGCCAGCAGTTTATTCGCAGGGACGAACACCGGGGAGCTGTTTTTT.